The 30 T cell receptor beta chains in this list originate from one sample, sequenced in a study of cytomegalovirus exposure and HLA in healthy donors. The study ran its PCR with 60 Vbeta and 13 Jbeta primers. Some clones are missing from TCRdb's copy, which holds only in-frame ones; the method was immunoSEQ multiplex PCR. Its listing shows over 30,000 clones. The specimen sequenced was PBMCs. Receptors were obtained from a man between 40 and 49 years old in good health and CMV-seronegative.

V usage is TRBV28 and J usage is TRBJ1-5; D not certain. This CDR3 is 13 amino acids long. Trimming pared 4 bases from V and 6 bases from J, leaving 10 bases between. Germline V gene data show CDR1 as MDHEN and CDR2 as SYDVKM. This CDR3 is CASSSGFTQPQHF. DNA of the CDR3: TGTGCCAGCAGTTCGGGATTTACTCAGCCCCAGCATTTT.

The chain is built from TRBV7-9 and TRBJ2-2; D gene uncertain. Between the trimmed V and J ends, which lost 4 bases and 1 base, there was a span of 7 bases. In germline, CDR1 is SEHNR, CDR2 FQNEAQ (reference sequence). This CDR3 is 14 amino acids long. The CDR3, as DNA: TGTGCCAGCAGCTCCCCCGGGAACACCGGGGAGCTGTTTTTT. Protein product: CASSSPGNTGELFF.

The chain is built from TRBV27 and TRBJ1-1; 7 nucleotides agree with TRBD1. Germline CDR1 and CDR2: MNHEY and SMNVEV (reference sequence). V was pared by 3 bases and J by 5 bases, with 6 bases of the junction left unmatched. The CDR3 spans 14 residues. The CDR3 DNA reads as TGTGCCAGCAGTTTCGACAGGGAAGGGACTGAAGCTTTCTTT. Translated: CASSFDREGTEAFF.

The rearrangement joins TRBV11-2 to TRBJ1-5; 7 bases line up with TRBD1. Germline CDR1 is SGHAT and CDR2 is FQNNGV. Trimming took 5 bases from V and 4 from J; bases not matched to a gene: 2. CDR3 length: 13 amino acids. The CDR3 spells CASSRDRNQPQHF. In DNA, the CDR3 is TGTGCCAGCAGCCGGGACAGAAATCAGCCCCAGCATTTT.

The chain carries TRBV7-2 and TRBJ2-5; tentative D call: TRBD2 (5 bases). Trimming pared 3 bases from V and 5 bases from J, leaving 16 bases between. The length of the CDR3 is 15 residues. Germline V gene sequence: CDR1 SGHTA, CDR2 FQGNSA. CDR3 sequence: CASSFYPGLGETQYF. The CDR3 DNA follows: TGTGCCAGCAGCTTCTACCCCGGACTGGGGGAGACCCAGTACTTC. The variable domain in full, with the rest retrieved from reference TRBV7-2 and TRBJ2-5, is GAGVSQSPSNKVTEKGKDVELRCDPISGHTALYWYRQSLGQGLEFLIYFQGNSAPDKSGLPSDRFSAERTGGSVSTLTIQRTQQEDSAVYLCASSFYPGLGETQYFGPGTRLLVL.

The rearrangement joins TRBV14 to TRBJ2-3; D is unclear. The V gene lost 0 bases and the J gene lost 11 bases, with 12 bases spanning the gap. Germline CDR1 and CDR2: SGHDN and FVKESK. The CDR3 runs 13 residues. The CDR3 DNA is TGTGCCAGCAGCCAAGATCTGGGCCAGAGGCAGTATTTT. Translated: CASSQDLGQRQYF.

V gene TRBV28 combines with J gene TRBJ2-2; 7 bases are a match to TRBD2. The V gene's germline CDR1 is MDHEN and CDR2 SYDVKM. J was trimmed by 3 bases and V by 2 bases; bases with no gene match: 3. CDR3 length: 15 amino acids. This CDR3 reads CASSLRLADTGELFF. The CDR3 DNA follows: TGTGCCAGCAGTTTAAGACTAGCAGACACCGGGGAGCTGTTTTTT.

V is TRBV29-1 and J is TRBJ1-1; D unresolved. V lost 5 bases and J 0 bases, leaving 13 bases between the germline ends. The CDR3 consists of 14 residues. The germline V gene encodes CDR1 SQVTM and CDR2 ANQGSEA. The CDR3 reads CSVTPGKMNTEAFF. The CDR3 DNA sequence: TGCAGCGTTACCCCGGGAAAGATGAACACTGAAGCTTTCTTT. Based on the CDR3 plus reference TRBV29-1 and TRBJ1-1, the full variable domain is SAVISQKPSRDICQRGTSLTIQCQVDSQVTMMFWYRQQPGQSLTLIATANQGSEATYESGFVIDKFPISRPNLTFSTLTVSNMSPEDSSIYLCSVTPGKMNTEAFFGQGTRLTVV.

The rearrangement joins TRBV5-1 to TRBJ2-2, with TRBD1 matching over 8 bases. This CDR3 region has 16 residues. Germline V gene data show CDR1 as SGHRS and CDR2 as YFSETQ. Unmatched junction bases numbered 4, after V lost 0 bases and J lost 3 bases. Written as DNA, the CDR3 is TGCGCCAGCAGCTTGGTGTCAGGGGGCCACACCGGGGAGCTGTTTTTT. As protein: CASSLVSGGHTGELFF.

This chain connects TRBV29-1 to TRBJ2-1, with TRBD2 matching 12 bases. In germline, CDR1 is SQVTM, CDR2 ANQGSEA. The CDR3 length is 16 residues. V shed 4 bases and J 6 bases; nucleotides not matched to a gene: 10. CDR3 bases: TGCAGCGTTGCACGGACTCTAGCGGGAGGGTTCAATGAGCAGTTCTTC. It codes for CSVARTLAGGFNEQFF.

The chain links TRBV19 to TRBJ1-1; TRBD1 is a possible D gene (5 bases). Germline V gene lookup returns CDR1 LNHDA and CDR2 SQIVND (reference sequence). The CDR3 extends over 14 amino acids. With 2 bases removed from V and 2 bases from J, the gap between germline ends came to 9 bases. The CDR3, as DNA: TGTGCCAGTAGTATATGGGGCAGAAACACTGAAGCTTTCTTT. It translates to CASSIWGRNTEAFF.

The CDR3, as DNA: TGTGCCTGGAGTGTAGGACTAGCGGGAGCAAATGAGCAGTTCTTC. Protein: CAWSVGLAGANEQFF. V is TRBV30 and J is TRBJ2-1; 13 bases align to TRBD2. The ends lost 0 bases at V and 7 bases at J; junction bases unmatched: 3. The CDR3 extends over 15 amino acids. The germline V gene encodes CDR1 GTSNPN and CDR2 SVGIG (reference sequence). The full variable domain, rest sourced from reference TRBV30 and TRBJ2-1, is SQTIHQWPATLVQPVGSPLSLECTVEGTSNPNLYWYRQAAGRGLQLLFYSVGIGQISSEVPQNLSASRPQDRQFILSSKKLLLSDSGFYLCAWSVGLAGANEQFFGPGTRLTVL.

V is TRBV10-3 and J is TRBJ2-7; the D is unclear. The CDR3 has 12 residues. Germline V gives CDR1 ENHRY, CDR2 SYGVKD. Trimming took off 9 bases at V and 5 bases at J, with 14 bases between the two ends. The CDR3 sequence: CAIVLHEDEQYF. The CDR3 DNA follows: TGTGCCATAGTCCTGCATGAGGACGAGCAGTACTTC.

The V gene is TRBV6-5, the J gene TRBJ2-3; 13 bases agree with TRBD2. CDR1 is MNHEY, CDR2 SVGAGI, per germline. V lost 10 bases and J lost 7; bases outside the gene matches: 8. The CDR3 sequence is 14 residues long. CDR3 protein: CATHGLAGAHTQYF. The CDR3 DNA sequence: TGTGCCACCCATGGACTAGCGGGAGCACATACGCAGTATTTT.

This rearrangement joins TRBV4-2 to TRBJ2-1, with 7 bases identical to TRBD2. This CDR3 has 20 residues. The V segment lost 0 bases and the J segment 2 bases; nucleotides outside the gene matches: 16. Germline V gives CDR1 LGHNA, CDR2 YNFKEQ. The chain's CDR3 is CASSQEGRGRALNPYNEQFF. The CDR3 DNA is TGTGCCAGCAGCCAAGAGGGGAGAGGGAGGGCCCTTAACCCCTACAATGAGCAGTTCTTC.

Remarks on this clone: Distinct nucleotide sequences in the sample also encode this CDR3. The chain employs TRBV29-1 and TRBJ2-2, with TRBD1 matching over 7 bases. CDR3 length equals 13 residues. The germline V gene has CDR1 SQVTM and CDR2 ANQGSEA. V was pared by 6 bases and J by 1 base, with 2 bases of the junction left unmatched. The CDR3 reads CSVGGGNTGELFF. CDR3 sequence (DNA): TGCAGCGTAGGGGGCGGGAACACCGGGGAGCTGTTTTTT.

The genes are TRBV30 and TRBJ1-4; 9 bases are a match to TRBD1. Germline-derived CDR1 and CDR2 are GTSNPN and SVGIG (reference sequence). The CDR3 contains 14 residues. With 0 bases clipped from V and 8 bases from J, the junction kept 4 bases outside the gene matches. In DNA form, the CDR3 reads TGTGCCTGGAGTGTCTGGACAGGGGACGAAAAACTGTTTTTT. Its protein product is CAWSVWTGDEKLFF.

This chain links TRBV4-3 with TRBJ2-5; tentatively, D is TRBD1 (6 bases). The CDR3 sequence is 16 residues long. Per the germline V gene, CDR1 is LGHNA and CDR2 is YSLEER. Trimming removed 1 base at V and 2 bases at J, with 14 bases between. The chain's CDR3 is CASSQGTTGGQETQYF. CDR3 DNA: TGCGCCAGCAGCCAAGGAACGACAGGTGGTCAAGAGACCCAGTACTTC.

The chain carries TRBV30 and TRBJ2-3; no definite D call. This CDR3 contains 12 residues. From germline, CDR1 is GTSNPN and CDR2 SVGIG (reference sequence). V lost 5 bases and J 3 bases, leaving 9 bases between the germline ends. CDR3 nucleotides: TGTGCCTGGGGCCCCGGGACAGATACGCAGTATTTT. This codes for CAWGPGTDTQYF.

The J gene is TRBJ2-3, the V gene TRBV5-6; 11 bases are a match to TRBD2. CDR1 is SGHDT and CDR2 is YYEEEE in the germline V gene. The CDR3 covers 17 residues. The V gene end was trimmed by 0 bases and the J gene end by 5 bases; junction bases not matched to a gene: 8. This chain's CDR3 is CASSLAGSGRALDTQYF. Here the CDR3 DNA reads TGTGCCAGCAGCTTGGCGGGTAGCGGGAGGGCCCTAGATACGCAGTATTTT.

The J gene is TRBJ1-2, the V gene TRBV7-2; 7 bases match TRBD1. The V and J ends lost 5 bases and 7 bases, in that order; junction bases with no gene match: 10. The CDR3 is made up of 14 amino acids. In germline, CDR1 is SGHTA, CDR2 FQGNSA. The chain's CDR3 is CASSPAGGGSGYTF. CDR3 nucleotide sequence: TGTGCCAGCAGCCCGGCAGGGGGTGGTTCTGGCTACACCTTC.

This chain links TRBV5-1 with TRBJ2-7, with unresolved D. The germline V gene encodes CDR1 SGHRS and CDR2 YFSETQ. The CDR3 covers 13 residues. V lost 0 bases to trimming and J lost 5 bases, with 9 bases between them. The CDR3 nucleotides are TGCGCCAGCAGCTTGGGCCCTATCAACGAGCAGTACTTC. Encoded protein: CASSLGPINEQYF.

The chain is built from TRBV5-4 and TRBJ2-1; a weak D match, TRBD1 (6 bases). This CDR3 contains 17 residues. Germline V gives CDR1 SGHNT, CDR2 YYREEE (reference sequence). Trimming shortened V by 4 bases and J by 0 bases, and 17 bases separated the two germline ends. The CDR3 DNA is TGTGCCAGCAGCCTAGTGGGCAGGGGATACTCCTACAATGAGCAGTTCTTC. This sequence encodes CASSLVGRGYSYNEQFF.

The rearrangement joins TRBV30 to TRBJ1-1; D call uncertain. Deletions cut 1 base from V and 0 bases from J, with 12 bases between. There are 15 residues in the CDR3. Germline V lookup: CDR1 GTSNPN, CDR2 SVGIG (reference sequence). The CDR3 reads CAWSAQTLLNTEAFF. The DNA of the CDR3 is TGTGCCTGGAGTGCCCAAACTCTTCTGAACACTGAAGCTTTCTTT.

The CDR3 spells CASSPSGRSYNEQFF. The DNA of the CDR3 is TGTGCCAGCAGTCCCAGCGGTCGCTCCTACAATGAGCAGTTCTTC. This chain uses TRBV5-8 with TRBJ2-1; a weak D match, TRBD2 (5 bases). Germline V CDR1 and CDR2: SGHTS, YDEGEE. The CDR3 runs to 15 residues. V lost 5 bases, J lost 0 bases, and 12 bases lay in between.

This chain joins TRBV11-3 and TRBJ2-1, with 8 positions matching TRBD1. In germline, CDR1 is SGHNT, CDR2 YENEEA. V lost 4 bases and J lost 5; bases outside the gene matches: 7. The CDR3 contains 15 residues. For the CDR3, the DNA is TGTGCCAGCAGCTCGTTTGGACAGGGAAACAATGAGCAGTTCTTC. It is translated as CASSSFGQGNNEQFF. Full variable domain (outside the CDR3, taken from reference TRBV11-3 and TRBJ2-1): EAGVVQSPRYKIIEKKQPVAFWCNPISGHNTLYWYLQNLGQGPELLIRYENEEAVDDSQLPKDRFSAERLKGVDSTLKIQPAELGDSAVYLCASSSFGQGNNEQFFGPGTRLTVL.

V and J are TRBV5-1 and TRBJ1-5, with a tentative D call TRBD1 (6 bases). CDR1 SGHRS and CDR2 YFSETQ come from the germline V gene. The CDR3 is 14 residues long. Between the trimmed V and J ends, which lost 1 base and 4 bases, there was a span of 9 bases. CDR3 residues: CASSLSDRNQPQHF. In nucleotides, the CDR3 is TGCGCCAGCAGCTTGTCAGACAGGAATCAGCCCCAGCATTTT.

This sequence joins TRBV4-2 and TRBJ2-7; tentatively, D is TRBD2 (6 bases). The CDR3 length is 14 residues. The V end lost 4 bases, the J end lost 6 bases, and 16 bases lay between the germline ends. Germline-derived CDR1 and CDR2 are LGHNA and YNFKEQ. The CDR3 region is CASSPGWEASEQYF. The CDR3 DNA follows: TGTGCCAGCAGCCCCGGCTGGGAGGCCTCCGAGCAGTACTTC.

The chain is built from TRBV7-2 and TRBJ1-1; D perhaps matches TRBD1 (6 bases). This CDR3 comprises 18 residues. V was cut by 0 bases and J by 0 bases, with 17 bases left in between. Germline V gives CDR1 SGHTA, CDR2 FQGNSA. The CDR3 nucleotides read TGTGCCAGCAGCTTAGCCGGGGGGCAGCGGTTCATGAACACTGAAGCTTTCTTT. Its protein is CASSLAGGQRFMNTEAFF.

The genes are TRBV7-8 and TRBJ1-2, with a possible D match to TRBD1 (6 bases). Germline V gives CDR1 SGHVS, CDR2 FQNEAQ. V was pared by 5 bases and J by 5 bases, with 15 bases between. CDR3 size: 14 residues. In DNA form, the CDR3 reads TGTGCCAGCAGCCACGACACGACAGGTTATGGCTACACCTTC. Its protein product is CASSHDTTGYGYTF.